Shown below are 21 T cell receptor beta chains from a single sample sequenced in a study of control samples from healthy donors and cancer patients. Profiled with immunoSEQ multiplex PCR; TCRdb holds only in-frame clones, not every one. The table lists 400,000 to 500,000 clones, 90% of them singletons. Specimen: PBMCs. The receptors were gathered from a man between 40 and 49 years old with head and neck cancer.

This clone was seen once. The CDR3 region has the DNA TGTGCCAGCAGTGAAACCGCGGGAGGGCATTCACCCCTCCACTTT. Its protein product is CASSETAGGHSPLHF. The J gene is TRBJ1-6, the V gene TRBV2, with unresolved D. The CDR3 sequence is 15 residues long. Germline V CDR1 and CDR2: SNHLY, FYNNEI. The V end was cut by 2 bases, the J end by 8 bases, with 13 bases between.

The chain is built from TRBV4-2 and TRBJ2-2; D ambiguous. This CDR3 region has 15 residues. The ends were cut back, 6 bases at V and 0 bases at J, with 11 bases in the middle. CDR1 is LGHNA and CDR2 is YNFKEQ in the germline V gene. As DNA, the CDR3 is TGTGCCAGCAGACAGACTGACGCGAACACCGGGGAGCTGTTTTTT. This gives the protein CASRQTDANTGELFF.

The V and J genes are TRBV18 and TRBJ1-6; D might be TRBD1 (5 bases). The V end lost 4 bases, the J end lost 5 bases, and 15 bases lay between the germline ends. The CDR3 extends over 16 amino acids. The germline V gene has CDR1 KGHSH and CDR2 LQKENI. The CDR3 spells CASSLVTGTDNSPLHF. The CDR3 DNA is TGTGCCAGCTCACTAGTGACCGGGACGGATAATTCACCCCTCCACTTT. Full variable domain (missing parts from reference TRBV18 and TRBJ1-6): NAGVMQNPRHLVRRRGQEARLRCSPMKGHSHVYWYRQLPEEGLKFMVYLQKENIIDESGMPKERFSAEFPKEGPSILRIQQVVRGDSAAYFCASSLVTGTDNSPLHFGNGTRLTVT.

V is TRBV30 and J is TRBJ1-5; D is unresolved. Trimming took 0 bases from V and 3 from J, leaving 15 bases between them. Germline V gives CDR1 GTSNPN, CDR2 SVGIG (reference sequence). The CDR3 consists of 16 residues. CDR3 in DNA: TGTGCCTGGAGTGTTAAGGGCCCCTTCTCCAATCAGCCCCAGCATTTT. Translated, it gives CAWSVKGPFSNQPQHF.

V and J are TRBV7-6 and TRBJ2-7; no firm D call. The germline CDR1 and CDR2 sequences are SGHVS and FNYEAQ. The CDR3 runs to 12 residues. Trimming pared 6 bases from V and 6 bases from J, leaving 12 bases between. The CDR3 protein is CASSSVASEQYF. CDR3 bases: TGTGCCAGCAGTTCAGTCGCTAGCGAGCAGTACTTC.

CDR3 DNA sequence: TGTGCCAGCAGTTCCGTATTAGCGGGAGGCACAGATACGCAGTATTTT. Amino acids: CASSSVLAGGTDTQYF. V usage is TRBV28 and J usage is TRBJ2-3, with TRBD2 matching 9 bases. The CDR3 is 16 residues long. Germline lookup yields CDR1 MDHEN and CDR2 SYDVKM. J lost 1 base, V lost 4 bases, and 6 bases had no gene match.

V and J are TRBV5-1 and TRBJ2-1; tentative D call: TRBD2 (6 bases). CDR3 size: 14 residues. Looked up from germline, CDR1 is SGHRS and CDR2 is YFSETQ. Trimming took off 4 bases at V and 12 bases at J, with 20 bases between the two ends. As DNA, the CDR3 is TGCGCCAGCAGCCATGACGGGTCGTCGGAGGGGCAGTTCTTC. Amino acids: CASSHDGSSEGQFF.

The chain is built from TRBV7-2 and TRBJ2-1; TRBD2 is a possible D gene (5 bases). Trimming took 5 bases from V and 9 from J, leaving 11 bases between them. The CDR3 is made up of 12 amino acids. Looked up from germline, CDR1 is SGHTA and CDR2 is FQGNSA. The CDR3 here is CASSPTIAEQFF. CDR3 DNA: TGTGCCAGCAGCCCGACTATCGCTGAGCAGTTCTTC.

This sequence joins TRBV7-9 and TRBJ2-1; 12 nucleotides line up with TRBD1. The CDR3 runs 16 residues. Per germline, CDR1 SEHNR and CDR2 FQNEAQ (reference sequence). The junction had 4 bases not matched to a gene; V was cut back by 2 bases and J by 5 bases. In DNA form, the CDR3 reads TGTGCCAGCAGCTTACTGGGACAGGGGGCTGACAATGAGCAGTTCTTC. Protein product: CASSLLGQGADNEQFF.

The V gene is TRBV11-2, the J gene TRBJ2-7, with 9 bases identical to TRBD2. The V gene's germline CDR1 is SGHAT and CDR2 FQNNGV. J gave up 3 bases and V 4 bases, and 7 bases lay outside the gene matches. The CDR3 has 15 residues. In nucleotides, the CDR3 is TGTGCCAGCAGCTCCCGACTAGCGGTCCTCTACGAGCAGTACTTC. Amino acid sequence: CASSSRLAVLYEQYF.

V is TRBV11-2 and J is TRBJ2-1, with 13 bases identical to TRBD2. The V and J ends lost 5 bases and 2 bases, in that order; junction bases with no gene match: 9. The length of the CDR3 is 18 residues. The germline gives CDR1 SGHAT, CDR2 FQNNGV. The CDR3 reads CASSQTSGGALTYNEQFF. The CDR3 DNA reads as TGTGCCAGCAGCCAAACTAGCGGGGGGGCCTTAACCTACAATGAGCAGTTCTTC.

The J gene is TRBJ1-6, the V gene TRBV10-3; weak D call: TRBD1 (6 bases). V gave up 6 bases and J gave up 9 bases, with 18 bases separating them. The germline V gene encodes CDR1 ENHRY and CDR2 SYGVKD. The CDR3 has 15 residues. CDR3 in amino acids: CAISMDSSLGSPLHF. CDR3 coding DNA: TGTGCCATCAGCATGGACAGCTCTCTCGGTTCACCCCTCCACTTT.

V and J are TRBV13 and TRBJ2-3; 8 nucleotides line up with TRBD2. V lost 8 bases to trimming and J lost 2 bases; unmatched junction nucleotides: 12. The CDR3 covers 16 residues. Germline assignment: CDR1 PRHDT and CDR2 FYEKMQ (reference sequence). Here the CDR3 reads CASSGGAPFPTDTQYF. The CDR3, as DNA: TGTGCCAGCTCCGGGGGGGCCCCTTTTCCCACAGATACGCAGTATTTT.

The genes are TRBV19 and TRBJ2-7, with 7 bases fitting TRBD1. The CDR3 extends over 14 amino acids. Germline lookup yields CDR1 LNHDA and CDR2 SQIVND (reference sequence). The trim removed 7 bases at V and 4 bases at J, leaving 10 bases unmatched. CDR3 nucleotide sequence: TGTGCCAGTACCGACCGGGACAGACCTTACGAGCAGTACTTC. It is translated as CASTDRDRPYEQYF.

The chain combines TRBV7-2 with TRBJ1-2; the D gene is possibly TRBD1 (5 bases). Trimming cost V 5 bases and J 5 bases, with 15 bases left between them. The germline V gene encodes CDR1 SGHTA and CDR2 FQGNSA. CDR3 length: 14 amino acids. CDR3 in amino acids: CASSPSQGGYGYTF. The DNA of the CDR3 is TGTGCCAGCAGCCCCTCCCAGGGAGGATATGGCTACACCTTC.

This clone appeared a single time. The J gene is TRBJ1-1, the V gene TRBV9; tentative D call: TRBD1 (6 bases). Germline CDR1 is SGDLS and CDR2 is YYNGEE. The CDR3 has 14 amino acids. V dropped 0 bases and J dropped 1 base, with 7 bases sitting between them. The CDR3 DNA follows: TGTGCCAGCAGCGTAGGGGGGCGGAACACTGAAGCTTTCTTT. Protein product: CASSVGGRNTEAFF. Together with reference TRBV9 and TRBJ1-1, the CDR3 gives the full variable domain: DSGVTQTPKHLITATGQRVTLRCSPRSGDLSVYWYQQSLDQGLQFLIQYYNGEERAKGNILERFSAQQFPDLHSELNLSSLELGDSALYFCASSVGGRNTEAFFGQGTRLTVV.

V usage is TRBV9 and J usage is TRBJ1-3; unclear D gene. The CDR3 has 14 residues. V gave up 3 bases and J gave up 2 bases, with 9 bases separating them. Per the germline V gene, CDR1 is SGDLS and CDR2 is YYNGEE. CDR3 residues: CASSAGDTGNTIYF. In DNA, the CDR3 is TGTGCCAGCAGCGCGGGTGACACTGGAAACACCATATATTTT. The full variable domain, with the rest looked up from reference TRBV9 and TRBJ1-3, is DSGVTQTPKHLITATGQRVTLRCSPRSGDLSVYWYQQSLDQGLQFLIQYYNGEERAKGNILERFSAQQFPDLHSELNLSSLELGDSALYFCASSAGDTGNTIYFGEGSWLTVV.

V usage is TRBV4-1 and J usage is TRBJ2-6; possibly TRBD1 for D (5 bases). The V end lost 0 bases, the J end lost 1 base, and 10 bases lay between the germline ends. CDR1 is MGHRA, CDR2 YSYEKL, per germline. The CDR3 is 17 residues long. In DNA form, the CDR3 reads TGCGCCAGCAGCCAAGAACAGGTCCTATCTGGGGCCAACGTCCTGACTTTC. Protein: CASSQEQVLSGANVLTF.

The CDR3 sequence is CASSPPSGYPEQFF. The CDR3 nucleotides are TGTGCCAGCTCACCACCGTCTGGCTACCCCGAGCAGTTCTTC. The chain recombines TRBV18 with TRBJ2-1; D not resolved. V was trimmed by 0 bases and J by 10 bases, leaving 13 bases between them. The CDR3 spans 14 residues. Germline CDR1 is KGHSH and CDR2 is LQKENI.

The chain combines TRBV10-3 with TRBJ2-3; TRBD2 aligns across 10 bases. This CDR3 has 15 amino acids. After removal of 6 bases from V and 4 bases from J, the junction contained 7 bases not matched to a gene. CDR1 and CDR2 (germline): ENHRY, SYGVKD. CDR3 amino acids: CAIRILAGAADTQYF. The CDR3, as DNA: TGTGCCATCAGGATTCTAGCGGGAGCAGCAGATACGCAGTATTTT.

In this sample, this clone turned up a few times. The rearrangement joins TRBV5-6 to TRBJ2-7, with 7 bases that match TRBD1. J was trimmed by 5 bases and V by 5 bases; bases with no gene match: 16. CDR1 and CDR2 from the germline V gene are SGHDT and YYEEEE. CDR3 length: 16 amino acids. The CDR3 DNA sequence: TGTGCCAGCAGTTTCAGACTGACAGGGCGGGTTCACGAGCAGTACTTC. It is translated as CASSFRLTGRVHEQYF.